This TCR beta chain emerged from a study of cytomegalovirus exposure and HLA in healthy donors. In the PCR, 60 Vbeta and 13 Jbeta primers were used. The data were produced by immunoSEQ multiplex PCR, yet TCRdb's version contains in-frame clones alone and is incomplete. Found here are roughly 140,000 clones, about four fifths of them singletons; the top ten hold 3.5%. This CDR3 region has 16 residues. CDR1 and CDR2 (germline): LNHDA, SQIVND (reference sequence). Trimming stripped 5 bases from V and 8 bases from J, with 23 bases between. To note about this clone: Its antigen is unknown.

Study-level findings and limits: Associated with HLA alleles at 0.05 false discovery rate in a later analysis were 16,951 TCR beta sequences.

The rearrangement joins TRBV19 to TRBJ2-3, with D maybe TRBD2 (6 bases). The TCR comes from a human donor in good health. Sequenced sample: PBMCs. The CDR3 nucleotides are TGTGCCAGTAGTGTACCCCAGGGAGGTGGCGTCGGTACGCAGTATTTT. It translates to CASSVPQGGGVGTQYF.